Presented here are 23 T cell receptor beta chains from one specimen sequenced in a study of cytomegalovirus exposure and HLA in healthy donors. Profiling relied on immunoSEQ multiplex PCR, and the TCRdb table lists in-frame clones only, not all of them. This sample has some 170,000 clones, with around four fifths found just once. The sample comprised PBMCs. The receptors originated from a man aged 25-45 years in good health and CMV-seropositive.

This CDR3 reads CASSPLDSNYGYTF. CDR3 sequence (DNA): TGTGCCAGTAGTCCACTGGACAGTAACTATGGCTACACCTTC. The chain links TRBV19 to TRBJ1-2, with TRBD1 as a possible D gene (6 bases). V was clipped by 5 bases and J by 1 base, with 11 bases between them. The germline gives CDR1 LNHDA, CDR2 SQIVND (reference sequence). This CDR3 is 14 amino acids long.

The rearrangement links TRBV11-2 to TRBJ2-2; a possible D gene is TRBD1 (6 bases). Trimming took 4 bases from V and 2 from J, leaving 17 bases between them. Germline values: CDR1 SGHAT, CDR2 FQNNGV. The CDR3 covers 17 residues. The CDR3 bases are TGTGCCAGCAGCTCAGTACAGGGAGCAATAAACACCGGGGAGCTGTTTTTT. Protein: CASSSVQGAINTGELFF.

The CDR3 sequence: CASSLRTGQGETQYF. The CDR3 bases are TGTGCCAGCAGCCTGAGGACAGGGCAGGGGGAGACCCAGTACTTC. The chain joins TRBV5-4 to TRBJ2-5; 8 bases are a match to TRBD1. The germline CDR1 and CDR2 sequences are SGHNT and YYREEE (reference sequence). V dropped 4 bases and J dropped 5; count of bases not matched to a gene: 10. This CDR3 is built from 15 residues.

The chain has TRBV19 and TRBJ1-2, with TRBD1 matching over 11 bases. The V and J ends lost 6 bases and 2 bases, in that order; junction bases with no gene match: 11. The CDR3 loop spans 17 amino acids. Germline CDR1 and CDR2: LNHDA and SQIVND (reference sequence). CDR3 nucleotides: TGTGCCAGTAGCCAGAGGCGGGACAGGGGGGGGAACTATGGCTACACCTTC. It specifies CASSQRRDRGGNYGYTF.

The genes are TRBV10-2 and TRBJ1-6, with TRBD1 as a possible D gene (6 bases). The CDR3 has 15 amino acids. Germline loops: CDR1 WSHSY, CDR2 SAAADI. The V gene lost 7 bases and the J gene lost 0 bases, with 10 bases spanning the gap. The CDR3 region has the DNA TGCGCCAGCACCCGGGACAACTCCTATAATTCACCCCTCCACTTT. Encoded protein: CASTRDNSYNSPLHF.

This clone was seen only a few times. CDR3 protein: CASSSNPGELANYGYTF. The CDR3 DNA is TGTGCCAGCAGCTCAAATCCAGGGGAACTTGCTAACTATGGCTACACCTTC. This chain connects TRBV7-8 to TRBJ1-2; D is perhaps TRBD1 (6 bases). Per germline, CDR1 SGHVS and CDR2 FQNEAQ. The V end was cut by 4 bases, the J end by 0 bases, with 18 bases between. The CDR3 runs to 17 residues.

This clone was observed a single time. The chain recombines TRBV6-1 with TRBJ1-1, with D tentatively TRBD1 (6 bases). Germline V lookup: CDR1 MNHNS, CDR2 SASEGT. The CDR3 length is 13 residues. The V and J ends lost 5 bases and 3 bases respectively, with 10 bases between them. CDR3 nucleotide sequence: TGTGCCAGCAGTAGGGGGGGCCACACTGAAGCTTTCTTT. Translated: CASSRGGHTEAFF.

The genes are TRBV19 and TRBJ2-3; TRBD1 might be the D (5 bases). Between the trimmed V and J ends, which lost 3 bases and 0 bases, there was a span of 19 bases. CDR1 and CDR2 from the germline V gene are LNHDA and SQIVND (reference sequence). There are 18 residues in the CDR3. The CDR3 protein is CASSIHPPGRTSTDTQYF. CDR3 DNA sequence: TGTGCCAGTAGTATTCACCCCCCGGGCAGGACAAGCACAGATACGCAGTATTTT.

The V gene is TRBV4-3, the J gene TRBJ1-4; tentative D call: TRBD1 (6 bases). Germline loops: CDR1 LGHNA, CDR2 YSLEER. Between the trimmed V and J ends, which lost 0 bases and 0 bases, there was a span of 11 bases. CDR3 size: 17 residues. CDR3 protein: CASSQDGGAATNEKLFF. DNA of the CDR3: TGCGCCAGCAGCCAAGATGGGGGGGCTGCAACTAATGAAAAACTGTTTTTT.

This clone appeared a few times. In nucleotides, the CDR3 is TGCAGCGTTTGGACAGAGCAGTACTTC. Protein product: CSVWTEQYF. The chain employs TRBV29-1 and TRBJ2-7; D is possibly TRBD1 (5 bases). CDR3 length equals 9 residues. Germline V CDR1 and CDR2: SQVTM, ANQGSEA. Trimming removed 5 bases from V and 7 bases from J, with 6 bases in between.

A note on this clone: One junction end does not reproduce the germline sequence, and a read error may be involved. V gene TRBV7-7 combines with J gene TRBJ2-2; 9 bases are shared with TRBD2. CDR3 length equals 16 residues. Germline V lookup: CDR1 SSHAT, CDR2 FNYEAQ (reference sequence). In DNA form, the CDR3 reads TGTGCTAGCAGCTTAGTAGCGGGGGATCCCACCGGGGAGCTGTTTTTT. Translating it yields CASSLVAGDPTGELFF.

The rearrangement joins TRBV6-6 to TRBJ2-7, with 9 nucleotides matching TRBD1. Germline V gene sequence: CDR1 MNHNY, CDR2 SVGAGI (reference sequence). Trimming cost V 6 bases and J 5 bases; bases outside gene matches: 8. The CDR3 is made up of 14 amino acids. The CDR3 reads CASREQGAGDEQYF. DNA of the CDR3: TGTGCCAGCAGGGAACAGGGGGCAGGGGACGAGCAGTACTTC.

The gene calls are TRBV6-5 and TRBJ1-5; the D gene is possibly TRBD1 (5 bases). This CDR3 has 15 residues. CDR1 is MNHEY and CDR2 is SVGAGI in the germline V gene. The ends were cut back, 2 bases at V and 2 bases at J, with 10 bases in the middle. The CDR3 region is CASSYGGEGNQPQHF. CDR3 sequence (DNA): TGTGCCAGCAGTTACGGGGGGGAGGGCAATCAGCCCCAGCATTTT.

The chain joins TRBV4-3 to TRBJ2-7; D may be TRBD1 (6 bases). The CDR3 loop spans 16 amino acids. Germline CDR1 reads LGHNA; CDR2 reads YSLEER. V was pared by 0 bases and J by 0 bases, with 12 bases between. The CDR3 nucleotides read TGCGCCAGCAGCCAAGATCGATCAGGGGTCTCCTACGAGCAGTACTTC. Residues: CASSQDRSGVSYEQYF.

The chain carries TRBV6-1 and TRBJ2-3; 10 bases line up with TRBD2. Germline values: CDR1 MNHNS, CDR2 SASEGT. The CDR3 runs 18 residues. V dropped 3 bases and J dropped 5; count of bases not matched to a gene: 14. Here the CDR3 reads CASSDIPPTSGAGDTQYF. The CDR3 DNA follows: TGTGCCAGCAGTGATATCCCGCCAACTAGCGGGGCAGGAGATACGCAGTATTTT.

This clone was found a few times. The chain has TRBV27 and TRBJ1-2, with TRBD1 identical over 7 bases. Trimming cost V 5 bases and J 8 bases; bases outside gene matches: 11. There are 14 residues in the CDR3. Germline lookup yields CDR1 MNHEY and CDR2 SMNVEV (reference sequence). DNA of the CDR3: TGTGCCAGCAGTCCGTGGGACAGTCCCTGGGGCTACACCTTC. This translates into CASSPWDSPWGYTF.

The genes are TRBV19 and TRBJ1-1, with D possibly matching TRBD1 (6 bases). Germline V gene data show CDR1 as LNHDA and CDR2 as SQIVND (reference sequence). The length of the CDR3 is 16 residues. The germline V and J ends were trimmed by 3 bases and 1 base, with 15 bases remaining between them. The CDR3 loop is CASSIKQGSWNTEAFF. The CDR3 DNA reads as TGTGCCAGTAGTATCAAACAGGGAAGCTGGAACACTGAAGCTTTCTTT.

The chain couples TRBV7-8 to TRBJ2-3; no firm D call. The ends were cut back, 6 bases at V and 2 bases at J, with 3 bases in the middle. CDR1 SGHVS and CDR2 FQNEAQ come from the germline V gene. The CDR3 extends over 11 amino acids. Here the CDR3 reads CASRATDTQYF. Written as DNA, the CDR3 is TGTGCCAGCAGGGCCACAGATACGCAGTATTTT.

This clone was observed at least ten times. In DNA, the CDR3 is TGTGCCAGCAGTGAAGGTAGCGGAAACACCGGGGAGCTGTTTTTT. This sequence encodes CASSEGSGNTGELFF. The gene calls are TRBV6-4 and TRBJ2-2, with a tentative D call TRBD2 (6 bases). There are 15 residues in the CDR3. The germline V gene has CDR1 MRHNA and CDR2 SNTAGT. V gave up 3 bases and J gave up 2 bases, with 10 bases separating them.

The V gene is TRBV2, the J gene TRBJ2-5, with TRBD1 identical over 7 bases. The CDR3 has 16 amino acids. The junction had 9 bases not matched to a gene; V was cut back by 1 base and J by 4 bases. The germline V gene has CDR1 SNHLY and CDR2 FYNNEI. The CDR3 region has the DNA TGTGCCAGCAGTGAAGTTGTGACAGGGAACCGAGAGACCCAGTACTTC. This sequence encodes CASSEVVTGNRETQYF.

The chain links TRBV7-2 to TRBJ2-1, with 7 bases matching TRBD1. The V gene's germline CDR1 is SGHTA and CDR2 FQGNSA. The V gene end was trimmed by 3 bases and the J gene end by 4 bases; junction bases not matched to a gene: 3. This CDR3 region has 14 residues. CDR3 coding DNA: TGTGCCAGCAGCTTTAGGGGGCAGTACAATGAGCAGTTCTTC. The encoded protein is CASSFRGQYNEQFF.

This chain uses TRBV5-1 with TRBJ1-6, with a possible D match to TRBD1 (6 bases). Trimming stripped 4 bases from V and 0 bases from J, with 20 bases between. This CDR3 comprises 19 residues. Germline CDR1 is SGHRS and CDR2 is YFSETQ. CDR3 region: CASSLFTGTRSSYNSPLHF. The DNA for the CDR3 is TGCGCCAGCAGCCTCTTTACAGGGACAAGGAGCTCCTATAATTCACCCCTCCACTTT.

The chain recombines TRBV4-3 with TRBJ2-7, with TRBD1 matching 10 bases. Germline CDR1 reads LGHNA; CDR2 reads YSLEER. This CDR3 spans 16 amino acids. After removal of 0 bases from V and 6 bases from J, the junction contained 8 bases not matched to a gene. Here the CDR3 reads CASSQDYWTGGSEQYF. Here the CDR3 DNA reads TGCGCCAGCAGCCAAGATTACTGGACAGGGGGGTCCGAGCAGTACTTC.